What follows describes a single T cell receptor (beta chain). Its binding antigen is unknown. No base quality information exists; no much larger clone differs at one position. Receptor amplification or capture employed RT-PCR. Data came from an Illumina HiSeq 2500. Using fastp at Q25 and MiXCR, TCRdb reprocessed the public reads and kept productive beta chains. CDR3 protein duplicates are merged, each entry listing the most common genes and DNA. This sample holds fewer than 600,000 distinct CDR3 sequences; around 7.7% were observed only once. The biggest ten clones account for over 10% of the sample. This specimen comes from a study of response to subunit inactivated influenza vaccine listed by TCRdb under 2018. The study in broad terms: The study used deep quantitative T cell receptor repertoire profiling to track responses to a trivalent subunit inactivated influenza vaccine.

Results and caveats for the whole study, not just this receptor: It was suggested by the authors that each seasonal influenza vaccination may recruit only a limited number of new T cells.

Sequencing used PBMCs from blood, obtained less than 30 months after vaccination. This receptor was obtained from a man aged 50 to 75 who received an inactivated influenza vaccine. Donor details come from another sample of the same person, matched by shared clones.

The DNA sequence is given as TGTGCCAGCTCACCCCCGGCCAGGGGAGGAGATACGCAGTATTTT. This translates into CASSPPARGGDTQYF. Recombination joined TRBV18 with TRBJ2-3; the D assignment is uncertain and may be TRBD1 or TRBD2, with 6 bases supporting each. CDR1 is given as KGHSH and CDR2 as LQKENI, both from the germline V gene. Between the V and J ends, shortened by 3 bases and 5 bases respectively, the junction contains 15 bases. From the cysteine up to the phenylalanine, the CDR3 has a length of 15 residues. Only the CDR3 DNA stays, 45 bases, in frame from base 1.